A single sample is the source of the 26 T cell receptor beta chains below, sequenced in a study of T-cell memory formation after mild COVID-19. TCRdb independently ran MiXCR on the 5' RACE reads; one entry per CDR3 protein. The table lists 470,000 or so distinct CDR3 sequences, about 23% of them singletons, with around an eighth in the top ten. The specimen was PBMCs or a T cell subset sorted from them (not recorded which). These TCRs come from an adult woman who had mild COVID-19 (a few samples of this study predate the infection). Cell type and time point are not known.

This clonotype was seen a handful of times. V and J are TRBV11-2 and TRBJ2-3; TRBD2 agrees at 8 bases. This CDR3 spans 16 amino acids. Germline CDR1 and CDR2: SGHAT and FQNNGV. Trimming took 1 base from V and 3 from J; bases not matched to a gene: 6. The CDR3 protein is CASSLVSGLATDTQYF. The CDR3, as DNA: TGTGCCAGCAGCTTAGTGTCCGGACTAGCAACAGATACGCAGTATTTT.

The chain joins TRBV2 to TRBJ2-7; 9 nucleotides agree with TRBD1. The CDR3 consists of 14 residues. Germline CDR1 SNHLY, CDR2 FYNNEI. V was pared by 10 bases and J by 3 bases, with 10 bases of the junction left unmatched. CDR3 DNA: TGTGCCATCACCCCCGGGACAGGGATCTACGAGCAGTACTTC. Protein: CAITPGTGIYEQYF.

The rearrangement uses TRBV6-1 and TRBJ2-7; the D is unclear. V lost 11 bases and J 2 bases, leaving 10 bases between the germline ends. This CDR3 spans 11 amino acids. Looked up from germline, CDR1 is MNHNS and CDR2 is SASEGT. CDR3 sequence: CAAVSTYEQYF. In DNA form, the CDR3 reads TGTGCCGCAGTGTCTACCTACGAGCAGTACTTC.

This clonotype was seen a few times. The chain employs TRBV5-4 and TRBJ1-1; D is possibly TRBD1 (6 bases). There are 14 residues in the CDR3. Trimming left V 3 bases short and J 1 base short, with 10 bases between. Germline loops: CDR1 SGHNT, CDR2 YYREEE (reference sequence). CDR3: CASSYVQGNTEAFF. Here the CDR3 DNA reads TGTGCCAGCAGCTACGTACAGGGGAACACTGAAGCTTTCTTT.

This chain uses TRBV7-2 with TRBJ2-3; maybe TRBD2 (6 bases). CDR3 length equals 15 residues. The V gene's germline CDR1 is SGHTA and CDR2 FQGNSA. Trimming took 3 bases from V and 2 from J, leaving 12 bases between them. CDR3 sequence (DNA): TGTGCCAGCAGCTTCGGGGACTTCTTCACAGATACGCAGTATTTT. Protein sequence: CASSFGDFFTDTQYF.

A few counts support this clonotype. The V gene is TRBV6-6, the J gene TRBJ1-2; the D is unclear. V shed 6 bases and J shed 2 bases, with 19 bases lying between them. This CDR3 spans 16 amino acids. Germline loops: CDR1 MNHNY, CDR2 SVGAGI (reference sequence). CDR3 protein: CASSRYPAGGNYGYTF. Here the CDR3 DNA reads TGTGCCAGCAGCCGCTATCCCGCGGGCGGAAACTATGGCTACACCTTC.

Only a few counts were recorded for this clonotype. The V and J genes are TRBV6-6 and TRBJ2-1; tentatively, D is TRBD1 (6 bases). The CDR3 totals 14 residues. Germline V lookup: CDR1 MNHNY, CDR2 SVGAGI (reference sequence). Deletions cut 0 bases from V and 5 bases from J, with 8 bases between. CDR3 nucleotide sequence: TGTGCCAGCAGTTACTCGGACAGAAACAATGAGCAGTTCTTC. Protein: CASSYSDRNNEQFF.

This clonotype showed up just a few times. The chain employs TRBV10-3 and TRBJ2-5, with a possible D match to TRBD2 (5 bases). The CDR3 runs 15 residues. Trimming removed 5 bases at V and 2 bases at J, with 15 bases between. Per the germline V gene, CDR1 is ENHRY and CDR2 is SYGVKD. In DNA form, the CDR3 reads TGTGCCATCAGTTCGGCCACGAGGGATCAAGAGACCCAGTACTTC. This codes for CAISSATRDQETQYF.

V gene TRBV5-6 combines with J gene TRBJ2-1, with TRBD1 matching over 8 bases. In germline, CDR1 is SGHDT, CDR2 YYEEEE. The CDR3 extends over 14 amino acids. J was trimmed by 2 bases and V by 6 bases; bases with no gene match: 4. CDR3 residues: CASILQGAYNEQFF. The CDR3 region has the DNA TGTGCCAGCATCCTACAGGGGGCCTACAATGAGCAGTTCTTC. Together with reference TRBV5-6 and TRBJ2-1, the CDR3 gives the full variable domain: DAGVTQSPTHLIKTRGQQVTLRCSPKSGHDTVSWYQQALGQGPQFIFQYYEEEERQRGNFPDRFSGHQFPNYSSELNVNALLLGDSALYLCASILQGAYNEQFFGPGTRLTVL.

The rearrangement links TRBV30 to TRBJ1-2, with a tentative D call TRBD1 (5 bases). The CDR3 covers 12 residues. Germline V gene data show CDR1 as GTSNPN and CDR2 as SVGIG (reference sequence). The V and J ends lost 1 base and 7 bases respectively, with 10 bases between them. CDR3 sequence: CAWSGPGGGYTF. As DNA, the CDR3 is TGTGCCTGGAGTGGACCCGGGGGTGGCTACACCTTC.

CDR3 DNA sequence: TGTGCCAGCACCCCCGGAGGGGGGTGGAATGAGCAGTTCTTC. Amino acid sequence: CASTPGGGWNEQFF. The chain combines TRBV9 with TRBJ2-1; D tentatively fits TRBD1 or TRBD2 (6 bases each). The CDR3 sequence is 14 residues long. Germline lookup yields CDR1 SGDLS and CDR2 YYNGEE. The ends were cut back, 6 bases at V and 7 bases at J, with 17 bases in the middle.

The chain links TRBV27 to TRBJ1-4; perhaps TRBD1 as D (5 bases). This CDR3 has 15 residues. The V end lost 8 bases, the J end lost 5 bases, and 18 bases lay between the germline ends. Germline CDR1 is MNHEY and CDR2 is SMNVEV (reference sequence). CDR3 DNA: TGTGCCAGCCGTCTTCTGGCAGGGAGGAATGAAAAACTGTTTTTT. This translates into CASRLLAGRNEKLFF.

The chain links TRBV2 to TRBJ2-7, with D possibly being TRBD2 (5 bases). The CDR3 covers 13 residues. The germline CDR1 and CDR2 sequences are SNHLY and FYNNEI. Deletions cut 4 bases from V and 2 bases from J, with 9 bases between. CDR3 sequence (DNA): TGTGCCAGCAGTGGGACTGTCCCCTACGAGCAGTACTTC. Its translation: CASSGTVPYEQYF.

This clonotype turned up a few times. The CDR3 reads CASSLKGSQYF. CDR3 DNA sequence: TGTGCCAGCAGCTTAAAAGGTTCCCAGTACTTC. V and J are TRBV7-3 and TRBJ2-5; D is undetermined. From germline, CDR1 is SGHTA and CDR2 FQGTGA. The CDR3 contains 11 residues. With 1 base removed from V and 9 bases from J, the gap between germline ends came to 6 bases.

The rearrangement links TRBV11-3 to TRBJ2-1; D may correspond to TRBD1 or TRBD2 (6 bases each). Trimming stripped 3 bases from V and 8 bases from J, with 17 bases between. The CDR3 extends over 15 amino acids. The V gene's germline CDR1 is SGHNT and CDR2 YENEEA. In nucleotides, the CDR3 is TGTGCCAGCAGCTTGGGATCCTTCGGGGGCGATGAGCAGTTCTTC. Its protein product is CASSLGSFGGDEQFF.

Only a few counts were recorded for this clonotype. The chain joins TRBV2 to TRBJ2-2, with 9 bases fitting TRBD2. In germline, CDR1 is SNHLY, CDR2 FYNNEI. V dropped 6 bases and J dropped 7; count of bases not matched to a gene: 9. The CDR3 is 15 amino acids. Written as DNA, the CDR3 is TGTGCCAGCAGATCCGGGACTAGCTTGGGCGGGGAGCTGTTTTTT. As protein: CASRSGTSLGGELFF.

This clonotype has a handful of counts. The chain uses TRBV4-2 and TRBJ2-1, with 9 bases lining up with TRBD2. The CDR3 has 16 amino acids. The germline V gene has CDR1 LGHNA and CDR2 YNFKEQ. J was trimmed by 2 bases and V by 2 bases; bases with no gene match: 4. DNA of the CDR3: TGTGCCAGCAGCCAAATAGCGGGAGAAGCCTACAATGAGCAGTTCTTC. Translated, it gives CASSQIAGEAYNEQFF.

Here the CDR3 reads CASSTTQGSTGELFF. The CDR3 DNA reads as TGCGCCAGCAGCACCACACAGGGGAGCACCGGGGAGCTGTTTTTT. This sequence joins TRBV5-1 and TRBJ2-2; 7 bases align to TRBD1. CDR1 and CDR2 from the germline V gene are SGHRS and YFSETQ. The J segment lost 4 bases and the V segment lost 4 bases, leaving 7 bases of the junction unmatched. The CDR3 covers 15 residues.

This chain links TRBV7-6 with TRBJ1-1; possibly TRBD1 for D (5 bases). V lost 5 bases to trimming and J lost 4 bases, with 14 bases between them. Looked up from germline, CDR1 is SGHVS and CDR2 is FNYEAQ. This CDR3 spans 14 amino acids. DNA for the CDR3: TGTGCCAGCAGCCCCCCAGGGATAGGCACTGAAGCTTTCTTT. Residues: CASSPPGIGTEAFF.

The chain employs TRBV5-5 and TRBJ2-2; D unresolved. The CDR3 is 13 amino acids. Germline CDR1 SGHKS, CDR2 YYEKEE (reference sequence). Trimming took off 2 bases at V and 4 bases at J, with 6 bases between the two ends. The CDR3 nucleotides read TGTGCCAGCAGCTTTGACATCACCGGGGAGCTGTTTTTT. Translating gives CASSFDITGELFF.

A few counts support this clonotype. The chain recombines TRBV6-5 with TRBJ1-3; D call uncertain. The V end was cut by 4 bases, the J end by 9 bases, with 13 bases between. This CDR3 has 13 amino acids. The germline V gene has CDR1 MNHEY and CDR2 SVGAGI. In DNA, the CDR3 is TGTGCCAGCAGTTCCTCCTCCCATGGCACCATATATTTT. Its translation: CASSSSSHGTIYF.

This chain's CDR3 is CASTRPNTEAFF. The CDR3 bases are TGTGCCAGTACCCGACCGAACACTGAAGCTTTCTTT. The chain uses TRBV19 and TRBJ1-1; D gene unclear. The germline V gene encodes CDR1 LNHDA and CDR2 SQIVND (reference sequence). The V gene lost 7 bases and the J gene lost 1 base, with 7 bases spanning the gap. CDR3 length: 12 residues.

The rearrangement joins TRBV12-3 or TRBV12-4 to TRBJ2-7, with 8 bases aligning to TRBD1. V lost 6 bases to trimming and J lost 4 bases; unmatched junction nucleotides: 2. The CDR3 has 12 amino acids. The CDR3 loop is CASRGTGYEQYF. DNA for the CDR3: TGTGCCAGCAGAGGGACAGGTTACGAGCAGTACTTC.

This chain connects TRBV14 to TRBJ1-2; D remains unclear. Per germline, CDR1 SGHDN and CDR2 FVKESK. The V end was cut by 0 bases, the J end by 5 bases, with 4 bases between. This CDR3 is built from 12 residues. The CDR3 nucleotides read TGTGCCAGCAGCCAAGATCGGTATGGCTACACCTTC. This sequence encodes CASSQDRYGYTF.

The chain links TRBV4-3 to TRBJ2-1, with D perhaps TRBD1 or TRBD2 (6 bases each). CDR3 length: 17 residues. Germline V gene sequence: CDR1 LGHNA, CDR2 YSLEER. The ends were cut back, 1 base at V and 3 bases at J, with 16 bases in the middle. The CDR3 sequence: CASSQGGAGLLYNEQFF. DNA of the CDR3: TGCGCCAGCAGCCAAGGGGGGGCCGGTCTTCTCTACAATGAGCAGTTCTTC.

This clonotype was observed a handful of times. This sequence joins TRBV4-1 and TRBJ2-2; 7 positions match TRBD1. This CDR3 has 16 residues. The junction had 10 bases not matched to a gene; V was cut back by 3 bases and J by 6 bases. Germline CDR1 is MGHRA and CDR2 is YSYEKL. CDR3 DNA sequence: TGCGCCAGCAGCCATCCCCCCCGCACAGGGGCCGGGGAGCTGTTTTTT. Translation: CASSHPPRTGAGELFF.